In this sample, the clone carrying this T cell receptor beta chain turned up a few times. There are 16 residues in the CDR3. V trimming: 2 bases; J trimming: 1 base; junction bases outside the gene matches: 4. These data are taken from a study of T-cell reconstitution after alpha-beta-depleted transplantation in children. TCRbeta library preparation incorporated unique molecular identifiers. TCRdb reanalysed the PCR reads using MiXCR and keeps one entry per CDR3 protein. The repertoire holds a few hundred thousand distinct CDR3 sequences, with approximately 30% as singletons. Sequenced here: PBMCs, sampled before TCRalphabeta/CD19-depleted stem cell transplant. V and J are TRBV12-3 or TRBV12-4 and TRBJ2-2; 7 bases line up with TRBD2. The sequence was collected from a boy younger than two with Wiskott-Aldrich syndrome, due to receive a stem cell transplant. The CDR3 nucleotides read TGTGCCAGCAGTTTAAGTGCTAGCGGGAACACCGGGGAGCTGTTTTTT. Translation gives CASSLSASGNTGELFF.